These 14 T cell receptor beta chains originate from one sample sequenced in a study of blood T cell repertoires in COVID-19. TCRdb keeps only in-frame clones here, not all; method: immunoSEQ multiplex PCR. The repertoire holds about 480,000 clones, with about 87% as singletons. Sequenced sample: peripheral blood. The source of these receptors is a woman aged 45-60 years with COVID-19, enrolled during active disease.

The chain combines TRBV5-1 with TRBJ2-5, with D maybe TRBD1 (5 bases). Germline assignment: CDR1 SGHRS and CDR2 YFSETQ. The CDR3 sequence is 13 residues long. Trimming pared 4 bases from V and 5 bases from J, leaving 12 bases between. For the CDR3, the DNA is TGCGCCAGCAGCCGAGATAGGGGTGAGACCCAGTACTTC. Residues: CASSRDRGETQYF.

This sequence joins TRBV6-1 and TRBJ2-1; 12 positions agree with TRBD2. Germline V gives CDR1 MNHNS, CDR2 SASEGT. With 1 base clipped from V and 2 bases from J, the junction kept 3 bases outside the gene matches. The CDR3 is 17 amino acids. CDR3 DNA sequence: TGTGCCAGCAGTGAAGTTCTAGCGGGGGGGGCCTACAATGAGCAGTTCTTC. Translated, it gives CASSEVLAGGAYNEQFF.

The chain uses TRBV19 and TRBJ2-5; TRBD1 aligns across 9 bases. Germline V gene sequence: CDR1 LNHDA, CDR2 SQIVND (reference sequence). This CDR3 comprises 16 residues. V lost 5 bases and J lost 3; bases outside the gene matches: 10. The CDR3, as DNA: TGTGCCAGTAGTCTCCACGCGGACAGGGGAGAAGAGACCCAGTACTTC. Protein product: CASSLHADRGEETQYF.

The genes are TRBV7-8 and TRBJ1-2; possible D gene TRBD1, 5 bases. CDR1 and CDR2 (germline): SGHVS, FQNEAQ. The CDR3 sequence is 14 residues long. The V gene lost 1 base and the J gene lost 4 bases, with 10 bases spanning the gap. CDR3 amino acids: CASSLEGRAYGYTF. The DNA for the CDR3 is TGTGCCAGCAGCTTAGAAGGCAGGGCCTATGGCTACACCTTC.

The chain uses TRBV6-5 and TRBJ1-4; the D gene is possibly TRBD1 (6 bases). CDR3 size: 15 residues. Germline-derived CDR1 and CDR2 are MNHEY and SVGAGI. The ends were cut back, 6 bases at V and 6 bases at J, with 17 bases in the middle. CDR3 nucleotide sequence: TGTGCCAGCAGCCCCGGGGGGCAGGAGTATGAAAAACTGTTTTTT. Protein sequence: CASSPGGQEYEKLFF.

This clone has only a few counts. CDR3 loop: CASSFQQALAYNEQFF. In nucleotides, the CDR3 is TGTGCCAGCAGTTTTCAACAGGCCCTGGCCTACAATGAGCAGTTCTTC. The chain carries TRBV27 and TRBJ2-1; D may be TRBD1 (5 bases). Trimming removed 3 bases from V and 2 bases from J, with 14 bases in between. CDR1 is MNHEY, CDR2 SMNVEV, per germline (reference sequence). CDR3 size: 16 residues.

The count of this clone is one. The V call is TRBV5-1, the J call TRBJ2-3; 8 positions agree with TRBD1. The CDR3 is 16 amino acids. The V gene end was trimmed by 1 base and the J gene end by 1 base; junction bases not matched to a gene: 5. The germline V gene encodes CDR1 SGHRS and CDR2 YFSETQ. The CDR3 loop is CASSLSGQGGTDTQYF. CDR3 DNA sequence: TGCGCCAGCAGCTTGTCCGGACAGGGAGGCACAGATACGCAGTATTTT.

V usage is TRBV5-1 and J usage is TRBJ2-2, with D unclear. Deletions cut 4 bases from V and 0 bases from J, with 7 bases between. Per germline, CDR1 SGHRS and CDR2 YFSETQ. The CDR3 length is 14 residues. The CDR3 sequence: CASSGGPNTGELFF. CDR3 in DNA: TGCGCCAGCAGCGGTGGCCCGAACACCGGGGAGCTGTTTTTT.

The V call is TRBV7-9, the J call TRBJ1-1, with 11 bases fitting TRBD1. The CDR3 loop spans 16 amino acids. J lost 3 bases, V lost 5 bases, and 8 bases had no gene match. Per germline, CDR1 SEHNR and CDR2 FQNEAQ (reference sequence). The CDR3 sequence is CASSRGTGGRYTEAFF. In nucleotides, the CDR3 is TGTGCCAGCAGCCGGGGGACAGGGGGGAGGTACACTGAAGCTTTCTTT.

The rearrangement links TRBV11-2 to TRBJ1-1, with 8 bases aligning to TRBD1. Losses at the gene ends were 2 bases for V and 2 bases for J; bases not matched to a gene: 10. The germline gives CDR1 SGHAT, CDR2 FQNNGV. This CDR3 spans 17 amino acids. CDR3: CASSLFRQGAENTEAFF. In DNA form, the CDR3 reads TGTGCCAGCAGCTTATTCCGGCAGGGGGCGGAAAACACTGAAGCTTTCTTT. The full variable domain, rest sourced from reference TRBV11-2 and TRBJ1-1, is EAGVAQSPRYKIIEKRQSVAFWCNPISGHATLYWYQQILGQGPKLLIQFQNNGVVDDSQLPKDRFSAERLKGVDSTLKIQPAKLEDSAVYLCASSLFRQGAENTEAFFGQGTRLTVV.

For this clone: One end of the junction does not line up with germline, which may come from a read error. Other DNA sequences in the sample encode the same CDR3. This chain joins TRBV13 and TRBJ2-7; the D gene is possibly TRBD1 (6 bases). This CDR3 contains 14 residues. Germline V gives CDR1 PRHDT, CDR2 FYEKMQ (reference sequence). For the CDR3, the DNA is TGTGCCAGCAGCTTACTACAGGGCGTCCACGAGCAATACTTC. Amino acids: CASSLLQGVHEQYF.

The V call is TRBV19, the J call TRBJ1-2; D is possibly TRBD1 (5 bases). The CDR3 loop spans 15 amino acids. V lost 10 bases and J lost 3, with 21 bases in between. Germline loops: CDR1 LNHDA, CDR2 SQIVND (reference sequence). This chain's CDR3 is CATQEVAGPYYGYTF. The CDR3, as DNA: TGTGCCACCCAAGAGGTAGCAGGGCCTTACTATGGCTACACCTTC. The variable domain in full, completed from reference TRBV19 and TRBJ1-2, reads DGGITQSPKYLFRKEGQNVTLSCEQNLNHDAMYWYRQDPGQGLRLIYYSQIVNDFQKGDIAEGYSVSREKKESFPLTVTSAQKNPTAFYLCATQEVAGPYYGYTFGSGTRLTVV.

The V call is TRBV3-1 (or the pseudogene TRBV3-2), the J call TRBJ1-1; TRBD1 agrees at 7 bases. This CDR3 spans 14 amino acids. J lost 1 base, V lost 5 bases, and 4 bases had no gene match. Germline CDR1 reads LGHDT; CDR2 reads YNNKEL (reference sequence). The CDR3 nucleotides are TGTGCCAGCAGCAAGGGGACAGAGAACACTGAAGCTTTCTTT. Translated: CASSKGTENTEAFF.

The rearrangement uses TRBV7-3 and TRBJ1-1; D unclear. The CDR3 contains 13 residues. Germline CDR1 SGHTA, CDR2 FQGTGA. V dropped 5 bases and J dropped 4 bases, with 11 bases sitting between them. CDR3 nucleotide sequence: TGTGCCAGCAGCAATGCGGGCGGCACTGAAGCTTTCTTT. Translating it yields CASSNAGGTEAFF.